A single TCR beta chain is shown here with its context. The target of this receptor is not known. Base qualities were left out, and no much larger clone turns up one base away. This specimen's time point label, per the study, means: week 11, during vaccination. A 20-mer mutant IDH1 peptide at 300 micrograms in Montanide made up each vaccine dose, which was injected subcutaneously together with topical imiquimod. The donors had newly diagnosed IDH1-mutant astrocytomas of WHO grade 3 or 4 that showed loss of nuclear ATRX. The samples were drawn from NOA16, a multicentre, single-arm, open-label phase I trial in Germany that tested a mutant IDH1 peptide vaccine in humans for the first time. Genomic DNA for TCRB sequencing was extracted from EDTA blood using the DNeasy Blood and Tissue Kit. From the germline V gene (reference sequence), CDR1 is WNHNN and CDR2 is SYGVQD. Measured from the cysteine to the phenylalanine, the CDR3 is 16 residues long. Just CDR3 DNA is preserved here, 48 bases in frame from base 1. V gives up 10 bases and J gives up 1 base, and the segment between their germline ends measures 22 bases.

The source of the sample is a study of a mutant IDH1 vaccine in newly diagnosed glioma (dated by TCRdb to the early 2020s). Study-level background: Patients were given eight vaccinations, in weeks 1, 3, 5, 7, 11, 15, 19 and 23, which matched visits V03 through V10. In the chemotherapy-containing groups, vaccination started alongside temozolomide cycles, whereas in patients who had radiotherapy alone it started 4-6 weeks after radiotherapy. Of the 30 to 35 treated patients, 62.5% were male and about 40% were female, and a mean age of 40.4 years was recorded. Prior to enrollment, standard therapy consisting of radiotherapy alone, temozolomide alone, or radiochemotherapy with temozolomide had been administered to patients, with the combination being received by most patients. Peripheral blood was drawn at six visits: V03 (baseline), V05, V07, V10, V12 and V13. Longitudinal TCRB deep sequencing was done for about two dozen treated patients, wherever samples were available for exploratory analyses.

Libraries were built with the immunoSEQ multiplex PCR assay. Following the manufacturer's protocol, the hsTCRB Kit was used to amplify rearranged TCR beta chain sequences. Sequencing of TCRB libraries was carried out on an Illumina MiSeq. Turning to the authors' computational methods: Demultiplexing, trimming and gene mapping were performed with the kit vendor's proprietary platform. TCRdb retrieved this table from immuneACCESS and kept in-frame rearrangements only. Not all clones are present; in checked studies, unresolved V genes account for under half, and no reason is known for the remainder. D and trimming were read from the DNA, whereas the V and J calls and clone size are those reported in that table. This sample comprises roughly 60,000 clones, approximately 80% of them detected only once. Roughly 3.6% of the sample goes to the ten largest clones. On the study overall, not on this receptor specifically: According to the authors, sample limitations meant that analyses of patient blood samples could not be reproduced. Vaccine-induced immune responses across multiple MHC alleles were detected in about 92% of patients. PBMC samples for TCRB deep sequencing were selected based on availability. No apparent relationship was observed between pseudoprogression and alterations in the top peripheral T cell clonotypes detected by TCRB sequencing.

The chain couples TRBV10-1 to TRBJ2-5, with TRBD2 as a weak D call on 5 bases. This specimen consisted of PBMCs, obtained from a glioma patient whose treatment included an IDH1 peptide vaccine. This TCR was recovered from a young man with glioma. The DNA reads TGCGCCACCCCCATGCGGGTGGACGCATCCCAAGAGACCCAGTACTTC. Translated, this gives CATPMRVDASQETQYF.